This T cell receptor beta chain was captured in a study of CD8 T cells in Susac syndrome. Background on the study: Patients with Susac syndrome who were sequenced included roughly 6 with active disease and eight in remission. Treatment status at blood draw for the Susac syndrome patients was therapy-naive, corticosteroids, or intravenous immunoglobulin alone.

Germline CDR1 DFQATT, CDR2 SNEGSKA (reference sequence). With V trimmed by 8 bases and J by 9 bases, 15 bases remained unmatched. CDR3 length: 15 amino acids. This clonotype was seen just once. The antigen is undetermined. The RNA input was about 0.5 to 1 ug, and it was reverse transcribed with random hexamers. Amplification of TCR beta CDR3 by immunoSEQ multiplex PCR spanned 54 Vbeta and 13 Jbeta. TCRdb processed the immunoSEQ multiplex PCR reads anew with MiXCR; each CDR3 protein has one entry. The sample holds around 150,000 distinct CDR3 sequences, around 95% seen once. Notes on the study in general: Susac-specific public clones were found in total CD8+ and CD8+ TEMRA repertoires, numbering some 17 and five, respectively.

The chain links TRBV20-1 to TRBJ2-1, with 11 positions matching TRBD2. The sample consisted of CD8+ T cells from PBMCs. This receptor was identified in a human donor with Susac syndrome. Here the CDR3 reads CSPKALAGGLVEQFF. The CDR3 DNA is TGCAGTCCAAAAGCCCTAGCGGGGGGCCTGGTTGAGCAGTTCTTC.